This T cell receptor beta chain was profiled in a study of graft-versus-host responses after intestinal transplantation (dated by TCRdb to about 2021). Looking at the study overall: The transplants that recipients got were multivisceral, liver-intestinal, or isolated intestinal. Anti-thymocyte globulin induction was given to all recipients, followed by maintenance tacrolimus and steroids for 3 to 4 years. After intestinal transplantation, graft-versus-host and host-versus-graft alloreactive T cell clones were followed in the graft, circulation and bone marrow using bulk TCR-beta CDR3 sequencing. Alloreactive clones were identified by sequencing pre-transplant mixed lymphocyte reaction products and comparing these products with unstimulated pre-transplant donor and recipient T cells. A cohort of under 30 intestinal transplant recipients, including one retransplant, was enrolled, and a few patients lacking pretransplant specimens were excluded. Donor T cell macrochimerism was defined as a peak of at least 4% donor T cells among recipient peripheral blood mononuclear cells. Samples from a few later patients were sequenced in-house on an Illumina MiSeq with MiXCR processing rather than by the commercial service. The investigation overall reported the following: GvH clones were found in recipient bone marrow, and some of the GvH clones appeared earlier in ileal mucosa or blood, which is consistent with an intestinal mucosal origin. The conclusions were limited by the relatively low number and heterogeneity of the intestinal transplant patients. Early after transplant, peak levels of circulating GvH clones were found to be associated with declines in HvG clones. In the allografts of patients with donor T cell macrochimerism, GvH to HvG T cell clonal ratios were high.

For this clone: Its antigen is still unknown. Base qualities are not provided; no much larger clone lies one nucleotide away.

The label giving this sample's time point can be read as: cells obtained before transplantation from donor or recipient. CD3+CD4+ and CD3+CD8+ populations were FACS-sorted from unstimulated pre-transplant donor and recipient cells taken from spleen or lymph nodes. Library creation used the immunoSEQ multiplex PCR assay. For most patients, genomic DNA was isolated with the Qiagen DNeasy Blood and Tissue Kit and shipped frozen to Adaptive Biotechnologies for TCR sequencing. Adaptive Biotechnologies carried out high-throughput TCR-beta CDR3 sequencing of genomic DNA for most patients. In the original analysis: Adaptive's ImmunoSEQ software was the source of the TCR sequencing data for 18 patients, while a few other patients were processed with MiXCR and VDJtools. To correct CD4 versus CD8 sorting errors, any sequence found in both subsets at a frequency ratio below 5:1 was removed. CDR3 nucleotide sequences shared by donor and recipient were removed because the origin of these sequences could not be assigned. Alloreactive clones required at least 2-fold expansion over unstimulated cells and minimum CFSE-low frequency of 0.002% (template counts) or 0.001% (read counts). A clone was considered mappable if detected in the sequenced pre-transplant spleen, lymph node, or MLR CFSE-low populations of the donor or recipient. The cumulative frequency of alloreactive clones was calculated as a percentage of all sequences, weighted by copy number. Sourced from immuneACCESS, this table was stored by TCRdb with only in-frame sequences that have V and J called. A share of the clones is absent; for the studies checked, an unresolved V gene accounts for under half, and the remainder has no known explanation. The V and J calls and the clone size are those of that table, but D and trimming were determined from the DNA. The sample has some 85,000 clones on record, around 90% of them singletons. Jointly, the top ten make up about 8% of the sample.

From V the trimming removes 5 bases and from J it removes 4 bases, while the gene matches leave 5 bases of the junction unaccounted for. CDR1 and CDR2 (GTSNPN, SVGIG) derive from the germline V gene (reference sequence). Including cysteine and phenylalanine, the CDR3 has 13 amino acids. The read is trimmed to its CDR3 DNA, 39 bases read in frame from base 1. The sequence was collected from a human donor who was the organ donor for an intestinal transplant. The sequencing used unstimulated CD8+ T cells sorted from spleen or lymph node cells, collected before transplant. The receptor chain draws on TRBV30 and TRBJ1-1; 9 central nucleotides agree with TRBD1. The CDR3 protein: CAWGGTGPTEAFF. Read as DNA, the sequence is TGTGCCTGGGGGGGGACAGGGCCCACTGAAGCTTTCTTT.